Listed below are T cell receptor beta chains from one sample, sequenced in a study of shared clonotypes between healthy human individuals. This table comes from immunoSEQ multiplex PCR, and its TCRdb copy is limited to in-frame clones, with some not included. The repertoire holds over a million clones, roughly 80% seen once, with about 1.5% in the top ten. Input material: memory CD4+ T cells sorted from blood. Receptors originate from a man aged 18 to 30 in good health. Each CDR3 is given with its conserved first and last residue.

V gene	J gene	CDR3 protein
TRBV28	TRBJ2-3	CASSWTTSTDTQYF
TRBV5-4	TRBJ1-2	CASSFQGHGYTF
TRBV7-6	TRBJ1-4	CASSLVLNEKLFF
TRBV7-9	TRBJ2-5	CASSLGGGVRETQYF
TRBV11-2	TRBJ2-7	CASSSWDEQYF
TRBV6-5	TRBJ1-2	CASSYAGTALYTF
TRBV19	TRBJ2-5	CASSSPGQLAETQYF
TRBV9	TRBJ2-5	CASSVGRGQEETQYF
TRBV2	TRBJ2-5	CASSPDGPSLAQYF
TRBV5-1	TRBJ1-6	CASSLGQAPNSPLHF
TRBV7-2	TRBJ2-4	CASSTASVGGGKNIQYF
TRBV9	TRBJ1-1	CASSVEVVDTEAFF
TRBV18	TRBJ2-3	CASSPTGGTDTQYF
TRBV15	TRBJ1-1	CATSLLRGTEAFF